The 14 T cell receptor beta chains below were found in one sample sequenced in a study of T cells after yellow fever vaccination. TCRdb recomputed calls from the 5' RACE reads with MiXCR, one row per CDR3 protein. The table shows 610,000 or so distinct CDR3 sequences, with 10% to 15% occurring only once. The sample in question was PBMCs, obtained on the day of the yellow fever booster vaccination. The receptors derive from a man aged 25 to 45 who received the YFV17D yellow fever vaccine.

In its sample, this clonotype was seen a few times. V and J are TRBV10-2 and TRBJ1-1, with a possible D match to TRBD1 (5 bases). Germline assignment: CDR1 WSHSY and CDR2 SAAADI. Trimming removed 3 bases at V and 2 bases at J, with 10 bases between. The CDR3 length is 14 residues. In DNA form, the CDR3 reads TGCGCCAGCAGTGAATGGACACCAAACACTGAAGCTTTCTTT. The encoded protein is CASSEWTPNTEAFF.

This chain links TRBV3-1 with TRBJ2-7; 9 nucleotides agree with TRBD1. The CDR3 runs 14 residues. The germline CDR1 and CDR2 sequences are LGHDT and YNNKEL (reference sequence). Trimming cost V 4 bases and J 6 bases; bases outside gene matches: 7. The CDR3 sequence: CASSRGQGPVEQYF. The CDR3 nucleotides read TGTGCCAGCAGCCGAGGACAGGGGCCAGTCGAGCAGTACTTC.

The CDR3 region is CSAQGGVLNTEAFF. The CDR3 DNA reads as TGCAGCGCCCAAGGGGGGGTACTAAACACTGAAGCTTTCTTT. The rearrangement joins TRBV29-1 to TRBJ1-1, with D possibly matching TRBD1 (6 bases). Deletions cut 7 bases from V and 2 bases from J, with 17 bases between. The CDR3 is 14 residues long. Germline lookup yields CDR1 SQVTM and CDR2 ANQGSEA.

The rearrangement links TRBV25-1 to TRBJ2-3; no clear D. Looked up from germline, CDR1 is MGHDK and CDR2 is SYGVNS. The CDR3 runs 12 residues. The germline V and J ends were trimmed by 8 bases and 2 bases, with 8 bases remaining between them. The CDR3 DNA is TGTGCCAGCCATGGGTCCACAGATACGCAGTATTTT. Protein sequence: CASHGSTDTQYF.

This clonotype was counted a few times. The chain uses TRBV20-1 and TRBJ1-2, with D uncertain. This CDR3 contains 16 residues. V was cut by 2 bases and J by 0 bases, with 16 bases left in between. CDR1 and CDR2 (germline): DFQATT, SNEGSKA (reference sequence). CDR3 coding DNA: TGCAGTGCTAGAACTCCTTGGGCCAGGCCTAACTATGGCTACACCTTC. It translates to CSARTPWARPNYGYTF.

The J gene is TRBJ2-1, the V gene TRBV7-9; TRBD1 might be the D (6 bases). This CDR3 spans 17 amino acids. Germline CDR1 is SEHNR and CDR2 is FQNEAQ (reference sequence). Trimming removed 2 bases from V and 2 bases from J, with 16 bases in between. The CDR3 DNA is TGTGCCAGCAGCTTAACTCAGGGGCAAGGCACCTACAATGAGCAGTTCTTC. Its translation: CASSLTQGQGTYNEQFF.

The chain employs TRBV5-6 and TRBJ2-5, with D unresolved. CDR3 length: 14 residues. Per germline, CDR1 SGHDT and CDR2 YYEEEE. The ends were cut back, 3 bases at V and 5 bases at J, with 14 bases in the middle. The CDR3 spells CASSSWANDETQYF. In nucleotides, the CDR3 is TGTGCCAGCAGCTCCTGGGCTAATGACGAGACCCAGTACTTC.

This clonotype showed up just a few times. The J gene is TRBJ2-1, the V gene TRBV29-1; the D gene is possibly TRBD2 (5 bases). CDR1 is SQVTM and CDR2 is ANQGSEA in the germline V gene. Trimming removed 4 bases at V and 6 bases at J, with 16 bases between. The CDR3 spans 14 residues. The CDR3: CSVGFSVWGNEQFF. The CDR3 region has the DNA TGCAGCGTTGGGTTTAGCGTTTGGGGCAATGAGCAGTTCTTC.

The V call is TRBV4-3, the J call TRBJ2-5, with D uncertain. Between the trimmed V and J ends, which lost 4 bases and 4 bases, there was a span of 13 bases. Germline lookup yields CDR1 LGHNA and CDR2 YSLEER. The CDR3 is made up of 14 amino acids. The CDR3 spells CASSRIYKGETQYF. The CDR3 nucleotides are TGCGCCAGCAGCCGAATATACAAGGGAGAGACCCAGTACTTC.

This rearrangement joins TRBV7-9 to TRBJ2-7; D might be TRBD2 (5 bases). The germline CDR1 and CDR2 sequences are SEHNR and FQNEAQ (reference sequence). The V end lost 1 base, the J end lost 6 bases, and 22 bases lay between the germline ends. There are 17 residues in the CDR3. CDR3 sequence reads: CASSLVLVDSTVGEQYF. The CDR3, as DNA: TGTGCCAGCAGCTTAGTGCTAGTGGACTCCACAGTGGGCGAGCAGTACTTC.

This clonotype was seen only a few times. The chain joins TRBV5-5 to TRBJ1-1; no clear D gene. Between the trimmed V and J ends, which lost 4 bases and 4 bases, there was a span of 14 bases. The CDR3 has 14 residues. CDR1 SGHKS and CDR2 YYEKEE come from the germline V gene (reference sequence). The CDR3 protein is CASSRHDPSTEAFF. The CDR3 bases are TGTGCCAGCAGCCGACATGACCCGAGCACTGAAGCTTTCTTT.

The table lists this clonotype with a few counts. This chain uses TRBV21-1 with TRBJ2-3; the table's D gene call, TRBD2, was not cross checked with the DNA. TRBV21-1 is a documented pseudogene. This CDR3 region has 14 residues. The CDR3 DNA follows: TGTGCCAGCCTCAAATCAGCGGGTACAGATACGCAGTATTTT. Protein product: CASLKSAGTDTQYF.

This clonotype has only a few counts. The chain combines TRBV7-9 with TRBJ2-5, with a possible D match to TRBD1 (6 bases). The CDR3 covers 12 residues. The V gene's germline CDR1 is SEHNR and CDR2 FQNEAQ (reference sequence). CDR3 sequence reads: CATGRGKETQYF. CDR3 coding DNA: TGTGCGACAGGCCGGGGCAAAGAGACCCAGTACTTC.

This clonotype occurred a few times. V is TRBV11-2 and J is TRBJ2-5; 10 bases align to TRBD2. CDR3 length: 15 amino acids. V was clipped by 3 bases and J by 5 bases; unmatched bases: 6. The V gene's germline CDR1 is SGHAT and CDR2 FQNNGV. CDR3 bases: TGTGCCAGCAGCTTGTCTAGCGGGAGTTTGGAGACCCAGTACTTC. This gives the protein CASSLSSGSLETQYF.